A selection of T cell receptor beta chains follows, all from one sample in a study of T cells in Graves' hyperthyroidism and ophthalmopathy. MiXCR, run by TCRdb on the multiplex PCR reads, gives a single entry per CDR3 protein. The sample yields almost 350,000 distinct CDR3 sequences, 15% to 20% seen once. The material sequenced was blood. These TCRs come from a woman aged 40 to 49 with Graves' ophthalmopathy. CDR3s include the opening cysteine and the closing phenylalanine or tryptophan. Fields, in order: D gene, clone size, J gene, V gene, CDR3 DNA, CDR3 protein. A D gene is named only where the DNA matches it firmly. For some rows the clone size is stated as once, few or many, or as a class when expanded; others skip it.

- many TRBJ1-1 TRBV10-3 TGTGCCATCAGTGAGGGCAATTCGGACACTGAAGCTTTCTTT CAISEGNSDTEAFF
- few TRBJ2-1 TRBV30 TGTGCCTGGGTGCACCAGGCCTACAATGAGCAGTTCTTC CAWVHQAYNEQFF
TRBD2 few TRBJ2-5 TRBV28 TGTGCCAGCAGTTTCGGGGGGTTAGAGACCCAGTACTTC CASSFGGLETQYF
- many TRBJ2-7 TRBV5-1 TGCGCCAGCAGTGTGGGAGGCCCTCCCTACGAGCAGTACTTC CASSVGGPPYEQYF
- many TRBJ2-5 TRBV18 TGTGCCAGCTCACCAGTGGGGCGGTACCAAGAGACCCAGTACTTC CASSPVGRYQETQYF
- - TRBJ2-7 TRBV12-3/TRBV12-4 TGTGCCAGCAGTTTAAGGGGGGGGAGCACCTACGAGCAGTACTTC CASSLRGGSTYEQYF
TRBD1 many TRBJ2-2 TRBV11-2 TGTGCCAGCAACGTCGACAGGGTACGAACCGGGGAGCTGTTTTTT CASNVDRVRTGELFF
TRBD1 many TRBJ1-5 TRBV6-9 TGTGCCAGCAGTTATAGGCCATTTTTGGGACAGGGTAGATTAAAGAGTCAGCCCCAGCATTTT CASSYRPFLGQGRLKSQPQHF
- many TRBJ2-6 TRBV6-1 TGTGCCACCCGGACTGGGGCCAACGTCCTGACTTTC CATRTGANVLTF
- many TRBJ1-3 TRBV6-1 TGTGCCAGCAGTGTGGACAGCGCCATATATTTT CASSVDSAIYF
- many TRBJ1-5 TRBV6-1 TGTGCCAGCAGTGATGCGGGGGGCGAAGTCTATCAGCCCCAGCATTTT CASSDAGGEVYQPQHF
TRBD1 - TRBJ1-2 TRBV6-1 TGTGCCAGCAGAGGCGGACAGGGGGGCTATGGCTACACCTTC CASRGGQGGYGYTF
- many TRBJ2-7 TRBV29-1 TGCAGCGTTGGCCTCGGGGGTACCTCCTACGAGCAGTACTTC CSVGLGGTSYEQYF
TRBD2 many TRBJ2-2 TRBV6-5 TGTGCCAGCAGTCGGGGACTAGCTGTCGGGGAGCTGTTTTTT CASSRGLAVGELFF
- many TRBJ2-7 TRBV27 TGTGCCAGCTCCGATTCCACATTTAGAGACGAGCAGTACTTC CASSDSTFRDEQYF
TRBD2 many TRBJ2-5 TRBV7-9 TGTGCCAGCAGCTTTAGCGGGTCGGGAGTAGAGACCCAGTACTTC CASSFSGSGVETQYF
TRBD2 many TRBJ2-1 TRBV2 TGTGCCAGCAGTAAGCCGGGACTAGCGGGAGCCTCTGGTCGGAATGAGCAGTTCTTC CASSKPGLAGASGRNEQFF
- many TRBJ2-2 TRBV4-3 TGCGCCAGCAGCCTTGGGCAGGGGAACTCCGGGGAGCTGTTTTTT CASSLGQGNSGELFF
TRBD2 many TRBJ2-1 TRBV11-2 TGTGCCAGCAGCTCACTAGCGGTTCTTTACAATGAGCAGTTCTTC CASSSLAVLYNEQFF
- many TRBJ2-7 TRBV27 TGTGCCAGCAGTCTCCGGGGAACGGAACCCTCCTACGAGCAGTACTTC CASSLRGTEPSYEQYF
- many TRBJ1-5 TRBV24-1 TGTGCCACCAGTGATCATAGATTAGGAAGCAATCAGCCCCAGCATTTT CATSDHRLGSNQPQHF
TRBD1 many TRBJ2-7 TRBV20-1 TGCAGTGCTAGTACCCATGAGATACCGGGACAGGGAAGCGAGCAGTACTTC CSASTHEIPGQGSEQYF
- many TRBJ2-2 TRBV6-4 TGTGCCAGCAGTGCCGCGAGGAACACCGGGGAGCTGTTTTTT CASSAARNTGELFF
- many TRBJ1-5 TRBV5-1 TGCGCCAGCAGCCCCTGGGGAGGGAGCCAGCCCCAGCATTTT CASSPWGGSQPQHF
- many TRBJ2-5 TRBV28 TGTGCCAGCCTACAGAACCAAGAGACCCAGTACTTC CASLQNQETQYF
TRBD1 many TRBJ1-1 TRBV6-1 TGTGCCAGCAGTGAAACAGGGGCCCGCACTGAAGCTTTCTTT CASSETGARTEAFF
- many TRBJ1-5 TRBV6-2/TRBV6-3 TGTGCCAGCAGTTACGTCGGGGATAGCAATCAGCCCCAGCATTTT CASSYVGDSNQPQHF
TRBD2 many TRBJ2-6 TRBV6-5 TGTGCCAGCAGGGGAGGGTCTGGGGCCAACGTCCTGACTTTC CASRGGSGANVLTF
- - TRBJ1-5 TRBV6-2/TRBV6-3 TGTGCCAGCAGTTACGGCAGGGTGAGCAATCAGCCCCAGCATTTT CASSYGRVSNQPQHF